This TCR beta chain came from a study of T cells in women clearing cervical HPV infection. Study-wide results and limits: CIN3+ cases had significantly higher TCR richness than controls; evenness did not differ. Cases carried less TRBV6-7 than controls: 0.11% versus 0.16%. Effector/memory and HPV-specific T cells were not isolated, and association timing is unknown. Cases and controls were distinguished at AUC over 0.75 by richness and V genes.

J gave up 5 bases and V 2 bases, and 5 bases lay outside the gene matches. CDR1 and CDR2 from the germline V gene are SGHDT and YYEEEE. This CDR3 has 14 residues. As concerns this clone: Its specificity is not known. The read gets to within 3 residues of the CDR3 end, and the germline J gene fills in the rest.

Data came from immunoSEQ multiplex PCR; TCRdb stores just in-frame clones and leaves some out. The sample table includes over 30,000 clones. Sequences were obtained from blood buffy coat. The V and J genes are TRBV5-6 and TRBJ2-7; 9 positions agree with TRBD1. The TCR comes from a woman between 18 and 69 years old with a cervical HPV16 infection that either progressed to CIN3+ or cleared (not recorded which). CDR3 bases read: TGTGCCAGCAGCTTCGTTGACAGGGGGGACGAG. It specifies CASSFVDRGDE. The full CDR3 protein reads CASSFVDRGDEQYF. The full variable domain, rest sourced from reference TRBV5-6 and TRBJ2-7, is DAGVTQSPTHLIKTRGQQVTLRCSPKSGHDTVSWYQQALGQGPQFIFQYYEEEERQRGNFPDRFSGHQFPNYSSELNVNALLLGDSALYLCASSFVDRGDEQYFGPGTRLTVT.